This T cell receptor beta chain stems from a study of blood T cell repertoires in COVID-19. Looking at the study overall: The study drew acute and convalescent COVID-19 samples from the United States, Italy and Spain. T cells, B-cell-depleted T cells, or PBMCs provided the cDNA or gDNA that served as material.

Original processing notes: The authors estimated nucleated cell counts from reference gene primer amplification. Produced via immunoSEQ multiplex PCR; TCRdb's table is partial and in-frame only. The V and J calls and the clone size are those of that table, but D and trimming were determined from the DNA. The sample has about 260,000 clones, about nine tenths seen once. The CDR3 runs to 15 residues. V was trimmed by 1 base and J by 2 bases, leaving 12 bases between them. Germline-derived CDR1 and CDR2 are SGHDT and YYEEEE. This clone appeared once. The chain links TRBV5-6 to TRBJ2-5, with D unclear. This receptor was taken from a woman in her forties with acute or convalescent COVID-19. The sequenced sample was peripheral blood. Here the CDR3 DNA reads TGTGCCAGCAGCTTGAACTTCCGCCCTCAAGAGACCCAGTACTTC. Protein product: CASSLNFRPQETQYF.